The 15 T cell receptor beta chains given below trace back to one sample, sequenced in a study of a mutant IDH1 vaccine in newly diagnosed glioma. Documented time point: week 5, during vaccination. Vaccination comprised doses that each held 300 ug of mutant IDH1 20-mer peptide, plus topical imiquimod. Their antigens remain unidentified. Here immunoSEQ multiplex PCR was the method, and the copy in TCRdb shows in-frame clones only, minus some. The sample has tens of thousands of clones, approximately 80% seen once. The material was PBMCs, obtained from a glioma patient whose treatment included an IDH1 peptide vaccine. All receptors come from a young man with glioma.

J is TRBJ1-4 and V is TRBV4-1, with 8 nucleotides matching TRBD1. This CDR3 has 16 residues. The J segment lost 3 bases and the V segment lost 1 base, leaving 4 bases of the junction unmatched. The germline V gene encodes CDR1 MGHRA and CDR2 YSYEKL. The CDR3 loop is CASSQATGGANEKLFF. The DNA for the CDR3 is TGCGCCAGCAGCCAAGCTACAGGGGGAGCTAATGAAAAACTGTTTTTT.

This chain uses TRBV5-6 with TRBJ2-1, with 10 bases identical to TRBD1. This CDR3 contains 16 residues. V gave up 3 bases and J gave up 5 bases; unmatched junction bases: 8. CDR1 is SGHDT, CDR2 YYEEEE, per germline. CDR3 in DNA: TGTGCCAGCAGCTCCTGGGACAGGGGAATCGACAATGAGCAGTTCTTC. Translation: CASSSWDRGIDNEQFF.

CDR3 amino acids: CASSPGETDNQPQHF. DNA for the CDR3: TGCGCCAGCAGCCCGGGGGAGACAGACAATCAGCCCCAGCATTTT. The chain recombines TRBV5-1 with TRBJ1-5, with D tentatively TRBD1 (5 bases). The germline CDR1 and CDR2 sequences are SGHRS and YFSETQ. The CDR3 runs 15 residues. V lost 4 bases, J lost 3 bases, and 14 bases lay in between.

This clone was seen only a few times. V gene TRBV19 combines with J gene TRBJ1-5, with 9 bases lining up with TRBD1. The CDR3 covers 18 residues. Germline CDR1 and CDR2: LNHDA and SQIVND (reference sequence). Trimming took 4 bases from V and 6 from J; bases not matched to a gene: 16. The CDR3 spells CASSRAGTGINMGQPQHF. Written as DNA, the CDR3 is TGTGCCAGTAGTAGGGCTGGGACAGGGATTAACATGGGTCAGCCCCAGCATTTT.

This chain uses TRBV5-1 with TRBJ1-1; D call uncertain. Deletions cut 4 bases from V and 4 bases from J, with 17 bases between. Germline values: CDR1 SGHRS, CDR2 YFSETQ. The CDR3 is 15 amino acids. CDR3 sequence reads: CASSDPGGGRTEAFF. In DNA, the CDR3 is TGCGCCAGCAGCGATCCGGGCGGCGGGCGCACTGAAGCTTTCTTT.

The chain is built from TRBV5-6 and TRBJ2-7, with 9 bases matching TRBD1. The CDR3 has 15 residues. The V segment lost 4 bases and the J segment 6 bases; nucleotides outside the gene matches: 11. Germline assignment: CDR1 SGHDT and CDR2 YYEEEE. CDR3 protein: CASSPGGQGKSEQYF. The CDR3 nucleotides read TGTGCCAGCAGCCCCGGGGGACAGGGAAAGAGCGAGCAGTACTTC.

This sequence joins TRBV5-1 and TRBJ2-7; tentative D call: TRBD1 (5 bases). This CDR3 has 13 amino acids. The germline V gene encodes CDR1 SGHRS and CDR2 YFSETQ. V was clipped by 4 bases and J by 1 base, with 9 bases between them. The CDR3 region is CASSLTVSYEQYF. The CDR3 DNA is TGCGCCAGCAGCCTGACAGTATCCTACGAGCAGTACTTC.

CDR3: CASTGDRGLDGYTF. The CDR3 DNA reads TGTGCCAGCACCGGGGACAGGGGTTTAGATGGCTACACCTTC. This chain joins TRBV2 and TRBJ1-2, with 10 bases that match TRBD1. Looked up from germline, CDR1 is SNHLY and CDR2 is FYNNEI. CDR3 length: 14 residues. J lost 6 bases, V lost 7 bases, and 8 bases had no gene match.

Only one count was recorded for this clone. V usage is TRBV6-6 and J usage is TRBJ1-1, with D possibly TRBD1 on 5 matching bases. Germline CDR1 is MNHNY and CDR2 is SVGAGI (reference sequence). The CDR3 sequence is 16 residues long. Deletions cut 5 bases from V and 1 base from J, with 17 bases between. This chain's CDR3 is CASSPYRTPTNTEAFF. CDR3 sequence (DNA): TGTGCCAGCAGTCCCTACAGGACCCCTACGAACACTGAAGCTTTCTTT.

This rearrangement joins TRBV10-2 to TRBJ1-1; TRBD1 is a possible D gene (6 bases). V was shortened by 3 bases and J by 1 base, with 6 bases between the two germline ends. This CDR3 comprises 13 residues. From germline, CDR1 is WSHSY and CDR2 SAAADI. The CDR3 loop reads CASSEQGNTEAFF. CDR3 nucleotides: TGCGCCAGCAGTGAACAGGGGAACACTGAAGCTTTCTTT.

This chain connects TRBV29-1 to TRBJ1-1, with 7 bases identical to TRBD1. This CDR3 has 13 residues. The V segment lost 4 bases and the J segment 3 bases; nucleotides outside the gene matches: 5. In germline, CDR1 is SQVTM, CDR2 ANQGSEA. The CDR3 DNA reads TGCAGCGTTGTCGGAACAGGGGACACTGAAGCTTTCTTT. Residues: CSVVGTGDTEAFF.

V gene TRBV6-4 combines with J gene TRBJ2-3; 11 nucleotides match TRBD1. V was clipped by 6 bases and J by 5 bases; unmatched bases: 4. The CDR3 has 14 amino acids. Germline-derived CDR1 and CDR2 are MRHNA and SNTAGT. CDR3 in amino acids: CASSPGTGGDTQYF. The CDR3 nucleotides are TGTGCCAGCAGCCCCGGGACAGGGGGAGATACGCAGTATTTT.

V gene TRBV2 combines with J gene TRBJ1-3; a possible D gene is TRBD1 (5 bases). V was cut by 2 bases and J by 7 bases, with 9 bases left in between. This CDR3 has 13 residues. The V gene's germline CDR1 is SNHLY and CDR2 FYNNEI. CDR3 sequence: CASSENWGNTIYF. The CDR3 DNA is TGTGCCAGCAGTGAAAATTGGGGGAACACCATATATTTT.

This clone turned up a few times. The rearrangement uses TRBV11-3 and TRBJ1-1; perhaps TRBD1 as D (5 bases). Trimming shortened V by 6 bases and J by 1 base, and 9 bases separated the two germline ends. The CDR3 extends over 13 amino acids. Germline V CDR1 and CDR2: SGHNT, YENEEA. The DNA for the CDR3 is TGTGCCAGCAGTAGACAGTCGAACACTGAAGCTTTCTTT. This sequence encodes CASSRQSNTEAFF.

The rearrangement uses TRBV11-2 and TRBJ2-7; D possibly uses TRBD1 or TRBD2 (6 bases each). The CDR3 has 14 amino acids. V lost 4 bases and J 2 bases, leaving 12 bases between the germline ends. Germline V gene data show CDR1 as SGHAT and CDR2 as FQNNGV. The CDR3 loop reads CASSWGASTYEQYF. The CDR3 DNA is TGTGCCAGCAGCTGGGGGGCGTCCACCTACGAGCAGTACTTC.